These 17 T cell receptor beta chains were all obtained from the same sample, sequenced in a study of early T cells in non-severe SARS-CoV-2 infection. TCRdb re-derived calls from the 5' RACE reads in MiXCR, one entry per CDR3 protein. Of more than 75,000 distinct CDR3 sequences listed, roughly 13% are singletons. Sequencing was carried out using whole blood. All receptors derive from an adult who was a healthcare worker with PCR-confirmed SARS-CoV-2 infection or an uninfected control (not recorded which).

V usage is TRBV6-6 and J usage is TRBJ1-3; D remains ambiguous. The CDR3 is 15 residues long. V was pared by 5 bases and J by 0 bases, with 11 bases between. Germline V gives CDR1 MNHNY, CDR2 SVGAGI (reference sequence). The CDR3 spells CASSTITPSGNTIYF. CDR3 nucleotides: TGTGCCAGCAGTACCATTACCCCCTCTGGAAACACCATATATTTT.

This clonotype has only a few counts. The chain joins TRBV5-4 to TRBJ2-2; 7 bases map to TRBD1. CDR1 is SGHNT and CDR2 is YYREEE in the germline V gene (reference sequence). Trimming took 7 bases from V and 1 from J; bases not matched to a gene: 4. The CDR3 totals 14 residues. CDR3 in amino acids: CASGRQGNTGELFF. DNA of the CDR3: TGTGCCAGCGGACGACAGGGGAACACCGGGGAGCTGTTTTTT.

About this clonotype itself: This may be a read error: a much more frequent sequence differs by one nucleotide. This chain connects TRBV10-3 to TRBJ2-7; 8 bases line up with TRBD2. The CDR3 spans 17 residues. Germline CDR1 and CDR2: ENHRY and SYGVKD. In DNA, the CDR3 is TGTACCATCAGTGAGTCGAGAGCGGGAGCGCTTACCTACGAGCAGTACTTC. It specifies CTISESRAGALTYEQYF.

This clonotype was seen many times. For the CDR3, the DNA is TGTGCCAGCAGCGCAGGGCTGTCTAGCACAGATACGCAGTATTTT. This translates into CASSAGLSSTDTQYF. The chain couples TRBV9 to TRBJ2-3, with a possible D match to TRBD1 (5 bases). Germline loops: CDR1 SGDLS, CDR2 YYNGEE. The V end lost 3 bases, the J end lost 0 bases, and 11 bases lay between the germline ends. CDR3 length: 15 residues.

This rearrangement joins TRBV28 to TRBJ2-2; 9 nucleotides align to TRBD1. The J segment lost 5 bases and the V segment lost 1 base, leaving 5 bases of the junction unmatched. CDR3 length equals 16 residues. Germline lookup yields CDR1 MDHEN and CDR2 SYDVKM. The CDR3 bases are TGTGCCAGCAGTTTATTCGGACAGGGGATAACCGGGGAGCTGTTTTTT. Amino acid sequence: CASSLFGQGITGELFF.

This clonotype was picked up a small number of times. This chain joins TRBV5-1 and TRBJ1-6; 9 nucleotides match TRBD1. This CDR3 region has 15 residues. The V gene's germline CDR1 is SGHRS and CDR2 YFSETQ. J was trimmed by 10 bases and V by 4 bases; bases with no gene match: 9. Here the CDR3 reads CASSTVQGARSPLHF. The CDR3 nucleotides read TGCGCCAGCAGCACGGTACAGGGGGCAAGATCACCCCTCCACTTT.

The chain joins TRBV28 to TRBJ2-1; 13 nucleotides agree with TRBD2. Germline V CDR1 and CDR2: MDHEN, SYDVKM. The CDR3 runs 15 residues. V dropped 5 bases and J dropped 9; count of bases not matched to a gene: 7. The CDR3 sequence is CASSPRLAGGLEQFF. CDR3 in DNA: TGTGCCAGCAGTCCCAGACTAGCGGGAGGACTTGAGCAGTTCTTC. The whole variable domain, filled in from reference TRBV28 and TRBJ2-1, reads DVKVTQSSRYLVKRTGEKVFLECVQDMDHENMFWYRQDPGLGLRLIYFSYDVKMKEKGDIPEGYSVSREKKERFSLILESASTNQTSMYLCASSPRLAGGLEQFFGPGTRLTVL.

At least ten counts were recorded for this clonotype. This chain connects TRBV20-1 to TRBJ2-3; TRBD2 agrees at 15 bases. CDR3 length equals 16 residues. V lost 5 bases, J lost 6 bases, and 9 bases stayed unmatched. Per germline, CDR1 DFQATT and CDR2 SNEGSKA (reference sequence). In nucleotides, the CDR3 is TGCAGTGCTGATCCGGGACTAGCGGGGGGCAGGGATACGCAGTATTTT. Translating it yields CSADPGLAGGRDTQYF.

This sequence joins TRBV28 and TRBJ1-5; 9 bases map to TRBD1. Germline trimming cut 5 bases from V and 1 base from J; bases unmatched to any gene: 0. From germline, CDR1 is MDHEN and CDR2 SYDVKM. The CDR3 has 14 residues. This CDR3 reads CASSDRGSNQPQHF. Written as DNA, the CDR3 is TGTGCCAGCAGTGACAGGGGGAGCAATCAGCCCCAGCATTTT.

About this clonotype itself: A much larger clonotype is one base distant, so this may be a read error. The chain combines TRBV2 with TRBJ1-4, with a weak D call TRBD1 (6 bases). The CDR3 runs 14 residues. The germline gives CDR1 SNHLY, CDR2 FYNNEI. Trimming took off 8 bases at V and 5 bases at J, with 15 bases between the two ends. CDR3 residues: CASCSTGTNEKLFF. The CDR3 DNA follows: TGTGCCAGCTGTTCTACAGGGACGAATGAAAAACTGTTTTTT.

This clonotype showed up just a few times. The chain combines TRBV10-3 with TRBJ2-3; D is possibly TRBD1 (5 bases). This CDR3 has 14 residues. The V and J ends lost 5 bases and 5 bases respectively, with 14 bases between them. Germline V gene sequence: CDR1 ENHRY, CDR2 SYGVKD. The CDR3: CAISRTSELDTQYF. As DNA, the CDR3 is TGTGCCATCAGTCGGACATCCGAGCTAGATACGCAGTATTTT.

This clonotype was counted only a few times. Its ends do not fully match the called genes, so a read error is possible. The genes are TRBV28 and TRBJ1-1, with D hard to call. Per the germline V gene, CDR1 is MDHEN and CDR2 is SYDVKM. The CDR3 is 13 residues long. This chain's CDR3 is CASGFQRNTEAFF. CDR3 coding DNA: TGTGCCAGCGGTTTTCAAAGGAACACTGAAGCTTTCTTT.

Only a few counts were recorded for this clonotype. CDR3 DNA sequence: TGTGCCAGCAGCTTATTATCCGGGGGGACTACTAACTATGGCTACACCTTC. Protein: CASSLLSGGTTNYGYTF. The chain is built from TRBV7-9 and TRBJ1-2; D possibly corresponds to TRBD1 (5 bases). Trimming took off 2 bases at V and 0 bases at J, with 16 bases between the two ends. The CDR3 covers 17 residues. In germline, CDR1 is SEHNR, CDR2 FQNEAQ (reference sequence).

In its sample, this clonotype was seen a few times. This chain connects TRBV7-9 to TRBJ1-6; TRBD1 matches at 9 bases. With V trimmed by 4 bases and J by 8 bases, 6 bases remained unmatched. This CDR3 is 15 amino acids long. From germline, CDR1 is SEHNR and CDR2 FQNEAQ (reference sequence). CDR3 sequence: CASSSGQGEDSPLHF. Here the CDR3 DNA reads TGTGCCAGCAGCTCGGGACAGGGTGAGGATTCACCCCTCCACTTT.

This rearrangement joins TRBV28 to TRBJ2-7; D is possibly TRBD1 (5 bases). The CDR3 totals 13 residues. Trimming shortened V by 4 bases and J by 7 bases, and 14 bases separated the two germline ends. Germline loops: CDR1 MDHEN, CDR2 SYDVKM. CDR3 residues: CASSSGHLREQYF. For the CDR3, the DNA is TGTGCCAGCAGTTCAGGACACCTACGAGAGCAGTACTTC. The full variable domain, completed using reference TRBV28 and TRBJ2-7, is DVKVTQSSRYLVKRTGEKVFLECVQDMDHENMFWYRQDPGLGLRLIYFSYDVKMKEKGDIPEGYSVSREKKERFSLILESASTNQTSMYLCASSSGHLREQYFGPGTRLTVT.

This clonotype came up a few times. The chain links TRBV28 to TRBJ1-2, with D unresolved. CDR1 and CDR2 (germline): MDHEN, SYDVKM. The CDR3 is made up of 10 amino acids. V was cut by 8 bases and J by 7 bases, with 8 bases left in between. For the CDR3, the DNA is TGTGCCAGCGGCCCCGGTGGCTACACCTTC. This gives the protein CASGPGGYTF.

The chain couples TRBV20-1 to TRBJ2-7; 10 bases are a match to TRBD2. J lost 3 bases, V lost 6 bases, and 8 bases had no gene match. The V gene's germline CDR1 is DFQATT and CDR2 SNEGSKA (reference sequence). The CDR3 is 14 residues long. CDR3 nucleotide sequence: TGCAGTGCCTTAGCGGGGGGCACTTTCTACGAGCAGTACTTC. This gives the protein CSALAGGTFYEQYF.